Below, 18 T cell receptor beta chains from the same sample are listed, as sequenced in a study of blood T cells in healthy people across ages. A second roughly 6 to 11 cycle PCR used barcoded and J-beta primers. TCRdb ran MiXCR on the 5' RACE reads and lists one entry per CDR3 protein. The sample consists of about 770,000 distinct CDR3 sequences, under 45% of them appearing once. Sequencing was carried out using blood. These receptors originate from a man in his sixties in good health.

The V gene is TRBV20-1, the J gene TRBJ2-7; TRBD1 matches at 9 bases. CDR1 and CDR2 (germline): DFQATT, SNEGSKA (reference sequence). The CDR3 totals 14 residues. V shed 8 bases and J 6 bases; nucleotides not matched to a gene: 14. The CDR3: CSPDARDRVFEQYF. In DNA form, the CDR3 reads TGCAGTCCTGACGCCCGGGACAGGGTTTTCGAGCAGTACTTC.

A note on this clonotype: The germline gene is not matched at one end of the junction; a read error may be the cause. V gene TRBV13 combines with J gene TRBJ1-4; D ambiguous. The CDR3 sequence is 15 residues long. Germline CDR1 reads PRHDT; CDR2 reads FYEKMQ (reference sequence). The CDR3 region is CAGSFWTGSNEKLFF. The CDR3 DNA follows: TGTGCCGGCAGCTTTTGGACGGGAAGCAATGAAAAACTGTTTTTT.

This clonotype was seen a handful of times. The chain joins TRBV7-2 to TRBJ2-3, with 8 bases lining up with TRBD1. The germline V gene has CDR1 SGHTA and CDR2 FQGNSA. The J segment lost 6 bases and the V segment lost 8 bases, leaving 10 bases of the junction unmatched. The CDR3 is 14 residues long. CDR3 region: CASLDQGALDTQYF. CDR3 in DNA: TGTGCCAGCCTAGACCAGGGGGCATTGGATACGCAGTATTTT.

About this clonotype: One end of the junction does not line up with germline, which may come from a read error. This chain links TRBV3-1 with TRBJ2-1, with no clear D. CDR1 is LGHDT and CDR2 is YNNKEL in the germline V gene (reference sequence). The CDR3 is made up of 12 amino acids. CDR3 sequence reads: CACSRVSNEQFF. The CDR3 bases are TGTGCCTGCAGCCGAGTTTCTAATGAGCAGTTCTTC.

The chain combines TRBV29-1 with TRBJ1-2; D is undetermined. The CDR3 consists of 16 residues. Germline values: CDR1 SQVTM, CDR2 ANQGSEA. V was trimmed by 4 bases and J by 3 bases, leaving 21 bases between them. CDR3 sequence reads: CSVGRPPNFSDYGYTF. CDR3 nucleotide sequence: TGCAGCGTTGGTCGTCCCCCTAACTTCTCGGACTATGGCTACACCTTC.

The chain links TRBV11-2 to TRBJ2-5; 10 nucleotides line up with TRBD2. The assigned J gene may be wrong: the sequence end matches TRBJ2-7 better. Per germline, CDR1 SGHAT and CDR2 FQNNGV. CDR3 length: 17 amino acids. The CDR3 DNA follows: TGTGCCAGCAGCTTCACAGGCGGGGGGACTAGCGAAGACGAGCAGTACTTC. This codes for CASSFTGGGTSEDEQYF.

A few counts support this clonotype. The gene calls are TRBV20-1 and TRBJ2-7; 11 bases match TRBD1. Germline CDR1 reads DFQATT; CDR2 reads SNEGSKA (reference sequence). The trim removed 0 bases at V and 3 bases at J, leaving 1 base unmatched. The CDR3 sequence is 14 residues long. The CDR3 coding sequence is TGCAGTGCTAGAGAGGGGACAGGGGGCTACGAGCAGTACTTC. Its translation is CSAREGTGGYEQYF.

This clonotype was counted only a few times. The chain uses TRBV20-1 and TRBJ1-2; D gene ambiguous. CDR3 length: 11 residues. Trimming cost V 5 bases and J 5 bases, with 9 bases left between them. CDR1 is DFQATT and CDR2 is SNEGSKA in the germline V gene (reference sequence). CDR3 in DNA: TGCAGTGCTCCTAGGGATTATGGCTACACCTTC. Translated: CSAPRDYGYTF.

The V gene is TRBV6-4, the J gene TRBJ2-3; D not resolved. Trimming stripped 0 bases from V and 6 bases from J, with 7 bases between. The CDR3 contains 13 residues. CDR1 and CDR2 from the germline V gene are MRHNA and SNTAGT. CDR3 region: CASSDSLLDTQYF. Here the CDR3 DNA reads TGTGCCAGCAGTGACTCGTTACTCGATACGCAGTATTTT.

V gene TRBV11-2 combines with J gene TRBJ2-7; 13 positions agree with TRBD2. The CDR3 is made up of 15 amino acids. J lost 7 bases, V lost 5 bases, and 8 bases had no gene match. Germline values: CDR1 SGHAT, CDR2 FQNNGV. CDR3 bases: TGTGCCAGCAGCCAACTAGCGGGGGGGCGCAATGAGCAGTACTTC. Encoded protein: CASSQLAGGRNEQYF.

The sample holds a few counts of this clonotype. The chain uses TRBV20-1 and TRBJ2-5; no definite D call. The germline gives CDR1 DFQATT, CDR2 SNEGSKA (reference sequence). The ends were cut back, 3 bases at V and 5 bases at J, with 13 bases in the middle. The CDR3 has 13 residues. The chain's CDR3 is CSARALDEETQYF. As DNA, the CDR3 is TGCAGTGCTAGGGCCCTCGACGAGGAGACCCAGTACTTC.

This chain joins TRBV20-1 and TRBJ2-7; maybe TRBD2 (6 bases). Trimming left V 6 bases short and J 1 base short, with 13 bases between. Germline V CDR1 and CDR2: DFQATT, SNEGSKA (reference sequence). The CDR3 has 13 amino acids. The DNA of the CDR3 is TGCAGTGCCCCAGAGGAGGGGTCCTACGAGCAGTACTTC. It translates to CSAPEEGSYEQYF.

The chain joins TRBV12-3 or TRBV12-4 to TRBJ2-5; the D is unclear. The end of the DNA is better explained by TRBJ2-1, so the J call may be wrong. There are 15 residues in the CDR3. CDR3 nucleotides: TGTGCCAGCAGTTTAGCGCAAGCCGTAGAGGAGACCCAGTTCTTC. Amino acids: CASSLAQAVEETQFF.

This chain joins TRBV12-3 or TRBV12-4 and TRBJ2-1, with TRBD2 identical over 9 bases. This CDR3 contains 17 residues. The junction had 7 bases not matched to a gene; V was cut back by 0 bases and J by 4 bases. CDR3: CASSLAVAGALYNEQFF. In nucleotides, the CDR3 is TGTGCCAGCAGTTTAGCGGTAGCGGGGGCCTTGTACAATGAGCAGTTCTTC.

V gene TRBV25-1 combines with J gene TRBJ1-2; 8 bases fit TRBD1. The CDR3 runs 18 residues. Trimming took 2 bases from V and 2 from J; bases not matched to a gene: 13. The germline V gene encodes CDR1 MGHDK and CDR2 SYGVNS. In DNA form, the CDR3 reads TGTGCCAGCAGTGAAGTGGGGGAATCCAGGGGGCCAAACTATGGCTACACCTTC. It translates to CASSEVGESRGPNYGYTF.

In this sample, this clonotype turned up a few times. CDR3 sequence (DNA): TGCGCCAGCAGCCAAGATTTTTTTGGGAACACCGGGGAGCTGTTTTTT. This codes for CASSQDFFGNTGELFF. The V call is TRBV4-3, the J call TRBJ2-2; D gene unclear. Germline V gives CDR1 LGHNA, CDR2 YSLEER. V was clipped by 0 bases and J by 1 base, with 9 bases between them. This CDR3 comprises 16 residues.

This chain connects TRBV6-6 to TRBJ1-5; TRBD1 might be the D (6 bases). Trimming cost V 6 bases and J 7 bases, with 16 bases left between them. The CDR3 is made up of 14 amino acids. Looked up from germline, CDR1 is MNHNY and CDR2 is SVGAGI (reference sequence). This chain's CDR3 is CASRGWGARQPQHF. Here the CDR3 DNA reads TGTGCCAGCAGGGGGTGGGGGGCGAGACAGCCCCAGCATTTT.

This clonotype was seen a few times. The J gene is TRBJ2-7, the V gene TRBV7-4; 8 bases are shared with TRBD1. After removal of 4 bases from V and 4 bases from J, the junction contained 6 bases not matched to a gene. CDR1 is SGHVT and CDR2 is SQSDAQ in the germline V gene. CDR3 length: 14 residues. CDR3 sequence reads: CASSSCRGQYEQYF. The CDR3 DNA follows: TGTGCCAGCAGCTCCTGCAGGGGGCAGTACGAGCAGTACTTC.